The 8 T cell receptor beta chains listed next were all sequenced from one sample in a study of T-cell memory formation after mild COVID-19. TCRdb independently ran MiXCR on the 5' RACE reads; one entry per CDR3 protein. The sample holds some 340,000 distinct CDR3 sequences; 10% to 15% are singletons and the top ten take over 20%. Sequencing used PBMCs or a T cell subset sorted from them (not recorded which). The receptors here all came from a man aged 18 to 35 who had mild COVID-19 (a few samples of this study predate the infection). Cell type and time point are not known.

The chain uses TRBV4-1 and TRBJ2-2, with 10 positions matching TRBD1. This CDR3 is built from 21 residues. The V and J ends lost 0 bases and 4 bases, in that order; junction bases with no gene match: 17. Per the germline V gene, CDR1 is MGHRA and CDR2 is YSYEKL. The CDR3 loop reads CASSQDPFGADRGSLTGELFF. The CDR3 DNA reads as TGCGCCAGCAGCCAAGATCCGTTCGGTGCGGACAGGGGGTCCCTCACCGGGGAGCTGTTTTTT.

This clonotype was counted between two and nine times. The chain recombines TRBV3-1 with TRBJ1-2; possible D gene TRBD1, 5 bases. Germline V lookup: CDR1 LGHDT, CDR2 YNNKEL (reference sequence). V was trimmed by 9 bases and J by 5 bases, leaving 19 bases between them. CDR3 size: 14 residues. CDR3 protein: CARGPRTLRYGYTF. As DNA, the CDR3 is TGTGCCAGGGGGCCCAGGACGCTCCGATATGGCTACACCTTC.

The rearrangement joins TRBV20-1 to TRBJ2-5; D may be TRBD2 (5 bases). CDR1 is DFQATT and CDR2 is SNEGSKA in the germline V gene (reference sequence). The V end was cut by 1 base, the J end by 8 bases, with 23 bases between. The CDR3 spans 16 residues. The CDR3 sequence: CSARGGGASSYVTQYF. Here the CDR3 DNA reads TGCAGTGCTAGAGGAGGCGGTGCATCTAGCTATGTCACCCAGTACTTC.

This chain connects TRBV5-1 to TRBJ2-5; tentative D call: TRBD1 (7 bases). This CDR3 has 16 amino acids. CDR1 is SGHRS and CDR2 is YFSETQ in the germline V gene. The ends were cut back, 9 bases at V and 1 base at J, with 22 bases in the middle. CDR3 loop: CATSGEVQGPQETQYF. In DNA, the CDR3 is TGCGCCACCTCAGGGGAGGTACAGGGGCCCCAAGAGACCCAGTACTTC.

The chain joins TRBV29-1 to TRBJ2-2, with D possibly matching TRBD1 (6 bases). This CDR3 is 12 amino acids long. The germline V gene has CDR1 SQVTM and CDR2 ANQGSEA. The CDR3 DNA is TGCAGTTCTAGGGGGTACACCGGGGAGCTGTTTTTT. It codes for CSSRGYTGELFF.

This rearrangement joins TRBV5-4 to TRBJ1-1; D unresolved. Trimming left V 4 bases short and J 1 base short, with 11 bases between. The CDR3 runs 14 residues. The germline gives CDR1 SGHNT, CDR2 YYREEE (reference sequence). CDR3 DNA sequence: TGTGCCAGCAGCGCACAGCCTGCGAACACTGAAGCTTTCTTT. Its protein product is CASSAQPANTEAFF.

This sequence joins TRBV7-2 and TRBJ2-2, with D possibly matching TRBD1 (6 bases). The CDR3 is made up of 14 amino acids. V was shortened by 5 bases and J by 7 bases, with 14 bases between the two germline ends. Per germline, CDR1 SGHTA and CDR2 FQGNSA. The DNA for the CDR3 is TGTGCCAGCAGCCCAGCAGGGGATCGCGGGGAGCTGTTTTTT. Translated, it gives CASSPAGDRGELFF.

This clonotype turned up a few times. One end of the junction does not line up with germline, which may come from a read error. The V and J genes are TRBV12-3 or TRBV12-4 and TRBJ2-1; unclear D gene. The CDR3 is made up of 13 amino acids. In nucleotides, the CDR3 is TGTGCCAGCAGTTCCCCCGAGGTTGATGATCAGTTCTTC. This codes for CASSSPEVDDQFF.